This T cell receptor (beta chain) was profiled in a study of CD8 T cells in Susac syndrome. Overall study findings and caveats: In Susac patients, clonal expansion was not detected in CD4+ cells.

Concerning this clonotype: The antigen is not known.

When the RNA was reverse transcribed, random hexamers were used with an input of roughly 0.45 to 1 ug. TCRdb fed the immunoSEQ multiplex PCR reads into MiXCR, producing one record per CDR3 protein. The data hold around 71,000 distinct CDR3 sequences, with 90% to 95% observed a single time. The V gene lost 1 base and the J gene lost 4 bases, with 9 bases spanning the gap. The germline CDR1 and CDR2 sequences are LGHNA and YSLEER. The CDR3 has 14 residues. Each Susac syndrome patient had definite or probable disease by recently defined criteria. The V and J genes are TRBV4-3 and TRBJ2-3; D is perhaps TRBD1 (5 bases). This sequence originates from a human donor with Susac syndrome. The sample consisted of CD4+ T cells from PBMCs. This chain's CDR3 is CASSQVQGPDTQYF. The CDR3, as DNA: TGCGCCAGCAGCCAAGTTCAGGGCCCAGATACGCAGTATTTT.